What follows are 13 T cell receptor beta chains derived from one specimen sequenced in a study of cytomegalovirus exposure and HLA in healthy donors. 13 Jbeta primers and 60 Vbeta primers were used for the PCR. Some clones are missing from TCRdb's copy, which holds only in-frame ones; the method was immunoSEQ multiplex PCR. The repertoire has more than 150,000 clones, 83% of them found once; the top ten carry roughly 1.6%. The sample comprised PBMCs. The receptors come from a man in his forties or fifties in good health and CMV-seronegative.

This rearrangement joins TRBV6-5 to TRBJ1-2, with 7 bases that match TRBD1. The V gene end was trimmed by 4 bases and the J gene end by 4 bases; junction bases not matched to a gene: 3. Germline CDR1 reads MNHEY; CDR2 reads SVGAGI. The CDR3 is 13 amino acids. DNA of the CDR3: TGTGCCAGCAGTTTCGACAGGGTCTATGGCTACACCTTC. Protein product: CASSFDRVYGYTF.

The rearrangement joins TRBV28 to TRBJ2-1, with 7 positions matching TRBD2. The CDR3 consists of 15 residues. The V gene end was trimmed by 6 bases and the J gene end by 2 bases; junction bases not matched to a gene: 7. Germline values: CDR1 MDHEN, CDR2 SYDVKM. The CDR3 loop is CASRARGVPYNEQFF. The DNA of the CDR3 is TGTGCCAGCAGGGCACGGGGGGTCCCCTACAATGAGCAGTTCTTC.

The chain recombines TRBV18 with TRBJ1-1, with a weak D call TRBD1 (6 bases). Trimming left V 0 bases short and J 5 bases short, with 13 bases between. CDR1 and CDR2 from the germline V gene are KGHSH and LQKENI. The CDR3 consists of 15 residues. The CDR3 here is CASSPPQGKSTEAFF. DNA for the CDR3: TGTGCCAGCTCACCACCACAGGGAAAGTCTACTGAAGCTTTCTTT.

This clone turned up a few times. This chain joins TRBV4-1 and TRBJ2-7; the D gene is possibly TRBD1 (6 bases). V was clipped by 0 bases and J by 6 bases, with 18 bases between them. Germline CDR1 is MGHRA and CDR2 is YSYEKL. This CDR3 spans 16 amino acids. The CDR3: CASSQDTRTGIGEQYF. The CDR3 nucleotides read TGCGCCAGCAGCCAAGATACACGAACAGGGATTGGCGAGCAGTACTTC.

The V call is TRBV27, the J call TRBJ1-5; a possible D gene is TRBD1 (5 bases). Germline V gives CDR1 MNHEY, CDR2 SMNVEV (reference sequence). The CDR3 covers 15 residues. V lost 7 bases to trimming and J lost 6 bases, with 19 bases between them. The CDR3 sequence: CASTPLGREGQPQHF. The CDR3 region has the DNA TGTGCCAGCACCCCTCTGGGCAGGGAGGGTCAGCCCCAGCATTTT.

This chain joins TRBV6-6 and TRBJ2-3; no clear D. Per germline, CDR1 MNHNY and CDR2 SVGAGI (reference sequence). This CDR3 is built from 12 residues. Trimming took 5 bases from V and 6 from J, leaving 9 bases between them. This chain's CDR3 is CASSQLLDTQYF. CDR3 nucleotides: TGTGCCAGCAGTCAACTCTTGGATACGCAGTATTTT.

The DNA of the CDR3 is TGTGCCAGCAGCCACACAGATACGCAGTATTTT. Encoded protein: CASSHTDTQYF. The chain couples TRBV7-6 to TRBJ2-3, with D hard to call. The CDR3 runs 11 residues. The V end lost 5 bases, the J end lost 2 bases, and 2 bases lay between the germline ends. CDR1 is SGHVS, CDR2 FNYEAQ, per germline.

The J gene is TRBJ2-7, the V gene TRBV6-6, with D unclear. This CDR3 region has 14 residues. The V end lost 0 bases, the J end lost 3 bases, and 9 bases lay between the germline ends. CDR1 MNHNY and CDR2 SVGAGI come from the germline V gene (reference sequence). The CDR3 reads CASSYSRSLYEQYF. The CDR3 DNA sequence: TGTGCCAGCAGTTACTCGAGGAGCCTCTACGAGCAGTACTTC.

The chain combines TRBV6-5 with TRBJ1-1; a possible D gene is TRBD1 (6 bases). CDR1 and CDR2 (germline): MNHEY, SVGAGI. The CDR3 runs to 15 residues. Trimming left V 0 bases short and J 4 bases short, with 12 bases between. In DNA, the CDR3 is TGTGCCAGCAGTTACTCCCACAGGGATCGCACTGAAGCTTTCTTT. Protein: CASSYSHRDRTEAFF.

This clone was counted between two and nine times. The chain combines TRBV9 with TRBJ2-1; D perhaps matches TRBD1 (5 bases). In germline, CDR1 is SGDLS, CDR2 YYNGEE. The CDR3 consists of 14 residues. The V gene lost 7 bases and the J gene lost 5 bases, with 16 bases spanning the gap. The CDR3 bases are TGTGCCAGCGGGTTAGGGGAACTTCACAATGAGCAGTTCTTC. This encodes CASGLGELHNEQFF.

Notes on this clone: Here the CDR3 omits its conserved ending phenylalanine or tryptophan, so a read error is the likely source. DNA of the CDR3: TGTGCCAGCACAACTCAGGGGGCGCGTATGGGCACTGAAGCTTTCCTT. It is translated as CASTTQGARMGTEAFL. The chain links TRBV7-9 to TRBJ1-1, with 8 bases identical to TRBD1. V was clipped by 7 bases and J by 4 bases; unmatched bases: 14. The CDR3 runs 16 residues. CDR1 SEHNR and CDR2 FQNEAQ come from the germline V gene (reference sequence).

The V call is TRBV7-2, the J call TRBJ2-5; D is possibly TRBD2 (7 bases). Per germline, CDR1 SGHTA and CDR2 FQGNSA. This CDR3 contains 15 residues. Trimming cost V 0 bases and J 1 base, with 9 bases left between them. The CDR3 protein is CASSLAGGAQETQYF. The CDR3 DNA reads TGTGCCAGCAGCTTAGCGGGGGGGGCCCAAGAGACCCAGTACTTC.

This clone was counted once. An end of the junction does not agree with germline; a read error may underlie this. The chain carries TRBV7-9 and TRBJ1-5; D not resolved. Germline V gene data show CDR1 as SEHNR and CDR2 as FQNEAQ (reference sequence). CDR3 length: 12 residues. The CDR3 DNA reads TGTTCCAGCAGTCGGAGCAATCAGCCCCAGCATTTT. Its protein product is CSSSRSNQPQHF.